This TCR beta chain is drawn from a study of Ad26.COV2.S vaccination and SARS-CoV-2 variants. Treatment denoted: about 20 received Ad26.COV2.S at low or high dose, single or two shots; 5 received placebo; per-sample allocation not given. Vaccine and placebo recipients were sampled on day 63 after the first injection. The method was immunoSEQ multiplex PCR; TCRdb's version includes in-frame clones alone and lacks a portion of them. The profile covers some 250,000 clones, with roughly 90% appearing a single time and around 11% taken by the ten largest. This CDR3 contains 16 residues. V gave up 5 bases and J gave up 2 bases; unmatched junction bases: 12. Per germline, CDR1 MDHEN and CDR2 SYDVKM.

The sequencing here drew on peripheral blood, taken in a trial of Ad26.COV2.S vaccine versus placebo. This chain uses TRBV28 with TRBJ2-7, with 7 bases lining up with TRBD1. The clonotype comes from a person between 18 and 59 years old who received the Ad26.COV2.S COVID-19 vaccine or a placebo. CDR3 DNA: TGTGCCAGCAGTACCATAGACAGGGCTTACCCCTACGAGCAGTACTTC. Protein: CASSTIDRAYPYEQYF.